These 26 T cell receptor beta chains were all obtained from the same sample, sequenced in a study of CD8 T cells in ankylosing spondylitis. Which antigens these TCRs recognize remains unknown. Study-wide findings and caveats: It appeared that ankylosing spondylitis blood was characterized by a TCR beta motif of about 8 highly homologous variants.

TCRdb recomputed calls from the 5' RACE reads with MiXCR, one row per CDR3 protein. The repertoire holds some 700,000 distinct CDR3 sequences, with around a fifth as singletons. The sample consisted of blood, either unsorted or a sorted T cell fraction (not recorded which). These receptors all stem from a male donor with ankylosing spondylitis.

V and J are TRBV18 and TRBJ1-1, with D tentatively TRBD1 (5 bases). Trimming took off 6 bases at V and 0 bases at J, with 14 bases between the two ends. In germline, CDR1 is KGHSH, CDR2 LQKENI. The CDR3 consists of 15 residues. The CDR3 spells CASSPGRNMNTEAFF. The CDR3 nucleotides read TGTGCCAGCTCCCCGGGACGGAACATGAACACTGAAGCTTTCTTT.

This clonotype was counted a few times. CDR3 protein: CASSQVQGLTEAFF. The CDR3 DNA reads TGTGCCAGCAGCCAAGTACAGGGACTCACTGAAGCTTTCTTT. The chain joins TRBV14 to TRBJ1-1; D is possibly TRBD1 (6 bases). The CDR3 runs 14 residues. Germline values: CDR1 SGHDN, CDR2 FVKESK. V lost 1 base to trimming and J lost 4 bases, with 10 bases between them.

This clonotype appeared many times. V usage is TRBV5-6 and J usage is TRBJ1-2; unclear D gene. From germline, CDR1 is SGHDT and CDR2 YYEEEE. V was cut by 1 base and J by 2 bases, with 6 bases left in between. This CDR3 comprises 13 residues. The DNA for the CDR3 is TGTGCCAGCAGCTTGCGGCGGAACTATGGCTACACCTTC. This encodes CASSLRRNYGYTF.

The chain recombines TRBV15 with TRBJ2-2; D call uncertain. CDR3 length: 13 residues. Looked up from germline, CDR1 is LNHNV and CDR2 is YYDKDF (reference sequence). V lost 2 bases and J lost 4, with 5 bases in between. CDR3 region: CATSRPGTGELFF. CDR3 coding DNA: TGTGCCACCAGCAGACCGGGCACCGGGGAGCTGTTTTTT.

The chain links TRBV4-2 to TRBJ1-5; D is undetermined. Germline CDR1 reads LGHNA; CDR2 reads YNFKEQ. CDR3 length: 14 amino acids. Trimming took off 0 bases at V and 7 bases at J, with 10 bases between the two ends. CDR3 sequence: CASSQDRGEQPQHF. For the CDR3, the DNA is TGTGCCAGCAGCCAAGATCGCGGGGAACAGCCCCAGCATTTT.

The rearrangement links TRBV11-2 to TRBJ2-7, with TRBD1 matching 7 bases. This CDR3 is built from 15 residues. The ends lost 2 bases at V and 0 bases at J; junction bases unmatched: 4. Germline V gives CDR1 SGHAT, CDR2 FQNNGV. As DNA, the CDR3 is TGTGCCAGCAGCTTACCGGGGACAGCCTCCTACGAGCAGTACTTC. Protein sequence: CASSLPGTASYEQYF.

This clonotype showed up just a few times. The rearrangement joins TRBV15 to TRBJ2-3, with D possibly called TRBD1 or TRBD2 (5 bases each). Trimming removed 1 base at V and 4 bases at J, with 18 bases between. This CDR3 has 17 residues. Germline values: CDR1 LNHNV, CDR2 YYDKDF (reference sequence). CDR3 loop: CATSRVFPGPKSDTQYF. For the CDR3, the DNA is TGTGCCACCAGCAGAGTTTTCCCGGGACCGAAGTCAGATACGCAGTATTTT. The whole variable domain, filled in from reference TRBV15 and TRBJ2-3, reads DAMVIQNPRYQVTQFGKPVTLSCSQTLNHNVMYWYQQKSSQAPKLLFHYYDKDFNNEADTPDNFQSRRPNTSFCFLDIRSPGLGDTAMYLCATSRVFPGPKSDTQYFGPGTRLTVL.

This clonotype was counted a few times. One end of the junction varies from germline; a read error may be responsible. The chain recombines TRBV20-1 with TRBJ2-1; 8 nucleotides match TRBD2. The CDR3 contains 15 residues. Germline V gene sequence: CDR1 DFQATT, CDR2 SNEGSKA (reference sequence). CDR3 sequence: CSAKGSGMGFNEQFF. The CDR3 nucleotides read TGCAGCGCTAAGGGTAGCGGGATGGGGTTCAATGAGCAGTTCTTC.

The chain employs TRBV12-3 or TRBV12-4 and TRBJ2-2; 8 bases are a match to TRBD1. The CDR3 totals 18 residues. Losses at the gene ends were 3 bases for V and 6 bases for J; bases not matched to a gene: 15. The CDR3 loop reads CASSLPPGQDYTAGELFF. The CDR3 DNA reads as TGTGCCAGCAGTTTGCCCCCGGGACAGGACTATACGGCCGGGGAGCTGTTTTTT.

This clonotype was counted between two and nine times. The V and J genes are TRBV6-2 or TRBV6-3 and TRBJ1-5, with TRBD1 matching over 10 bases. J lost 7 bases, V lost 0 bases, and 12 bases had no gene match. Per germline, CDR1 MNHEY and CDR2 SVGEGT. The CDR3 has 18 amino acids. The CDR3 loop is CASSYSGFQDRGKQPQHF. DNA for the CDR3: TGTGCCAGCAGTTACTCGGGCTTCCAGGACAGGGGGAAACAGCCCCAGCATTTT.

This clonotype was counted a few times. This chain uses TRBV5-1 with TRBJ2-2; D perhaps matches TRBD2 (6 bases). The V gene's germline CDR1 is SGHRS and CDR2 YFSETQ. This CDR3 spans 15 amino acids. Trimming removed 4 bases at V and 4 bases at J, with 14 bases between. The DNA of the CDR3 is TGCGCCAGCAGCATAGGAGGGACCACCACCGGGGAGCTGTTTTTT. Amino acid sequence: CASSIGGTTTGELFF.

V gene TRBV6-2 or TRBV6-3 combines with J gene TRBJ2-1; the match to TRBD1 covers 7 bases. The germline CDR1 and CDR2 sequences are MNHEY and SVGEGT. The CDR3 has 14 amino acids. The J segment lost 4 bases and the V segment lost 1 base, leaving 1 base of the junction unmatched. CDR3 sequence (DNA): TGTGCCAGCAGTTACTTGACAGGGTACAATGAGCAGTTCTTC. Its protein is CASSYLTGYNEQFF.

This clonotype was counted a few times. The gene calls are TRBV20-1 and TRBJ2-1, with 10 bases identical to TRBD2. The CDR3 covers 18 residues. Trimming at V came to 0 bases and at J to 6 bases, leaving 14 bases not matched to a gene. Germline CDR1 and CDR2: DFQATT and SNEGSKA (reference sequence). The CDR3 region has the DNA TGCAGTGCTAGAGATCCTAGCGGGAGAAGGACCCCCCGCAATGAGCAGTTCTTC. Translating gives CSARDPSGRRTPRNEQFF.

This chain uses TRBV12-5 with TRBJ2-3; D remains ambiguous. Germline-derived CDR1 and CDR2 are LGHNT and FRNRAP. The V end lost 5 bases, the J end lost 2 bases, and 11 bases lay between the germline ends. CDR3 length equals 14 residues. The DNA of the CDR3 is TGTGCTAGTGGTCCTCCCGGGCACACAGATACGCAGTATTTT. Protein: CASGPPGHTDTQYF. The whole variable domain, filled in from reference TRBV12-5 and TRBJ2-3, reads DARVTQTPRHKVTEMGQEVTMRCQPILGHNTVFWYRQTMMQGLELLAYFRNRAPLDDSGMPKDRFSAEMPDATLATLKIQPSEPRDSAVYFCASGPPGHTDTQYFGPGTRLTVL.

The sample holds a few counts of this clonotype. The genes are TRBV4-1 and TRBJ2-7; 7 bases are shared with TRBD1. This CDR3 region has 15 residues. The V gene's germline CDR1 is MGHRA and CDR2 YSYEKL. Losses at the gene ends were 0 bases for V and 3 bases for J; bases not matched to a gene: 5. The CDR3 coding sequence is TGCGCCAGCAGCCAAGAGTCCCAGGGGGTCTACGAGCAGTACTTC. As protein: CASSQESQGVYEQYF.

This chain connects TRBV2 to TRBJ2-1, with D perhaps matching TRBD1 or TRBD2 (5 bases each). This CDR3 comprises 14 residues. Deletions cut 0 bases from V and 9 bases from J, with 12 bases between. Germline CDR1 and CDR2: SNHLY and FYNNEI. CDR3 DNA sequence: TGTGCCAGCAGTGAAGCGCCAGGGACGGCTGAGCAGTTCTTC. Residues: CASSEAPGTAEQFF.

The chain uses TRBV29-1 and TRBJ2-2, with D possibly TRBD1 on 6 matching bases. The CDR3 is 14 residues long. V lost 6 bases and J lost 0, with 11 bases in between. CDR1 is SQVTM, CDR2 ANQGSEA, per germline. CDR3 protein: CSVLGGANTGELFF. The CDR3 nucleotides read TGCAGCGTCCTAGGGGGTGCGAACACCGGGGAGCTGTTTTTT.

CDR3 amino acids: CASSLLSVPDTQYF. The CDR3 bases are TGTGCCAGCAGCTTACTGTCGGTTCCTGATACGCAGTATTTT. This chain joins TRBV7-9 and TRBJ2-3, with D unresolved. Trimming left V 2 bases short and J 6 bases short, with 12 bases between. This CDR3 has 14 residues. CDR1 SEHNR and CDR2 FQNEAQ come from the germline V gene (reference sequence).

The chain employs TRBV7-2 and TRBJ2-3; D is undetermined. The CDR3 is 12 residues long. The germline V and J ends were trimmed by 6 bases and 7 bases, with 11 bases remaining between them. The germline gives CDR1 SGHTA, CDR2 FQGNSA. CDR3 residues: CASSPVQHTQYF. CDR3 nucleotides: TGTGCCAGCAGTCCGGTCCAGCATACGCAGTATTTT.

This clonotype was found a few times. CDR3 region: CSARVAVTGELFF. The DNA for the CDR3 is TGCAGTGCTAGAGTAGCGGTAACCGGGGAGCTGTTTTTT. V and J are TRBV20-1 and TRBJ2-2; possible D gene TRBD2, 6 bases. CDR3 size: 13 residues. Germline V gene sequence: CDR1 DFQATT, CDR2 SNEGSKA (reference sequence). The germline V and J ends were trimmed by 1 base and 5 bases, with 8 bases remaining between them.

The J gene is TRBJ2-7, the V gene TRBV12-3 or TRBV12-4, with 7 bases aligning to TRBD1. V shed 5 bases and J 2 bases; nucleotides not matched to a gene: 9. The CDR3 spans 15 residues. The CDR3 loop is CASSRREGTAYEQYF. The CDR3 DNA follows: TGTGCCAGCAGTAGGCGAGAGGGGACAGCCTACGAGCAGTACTTC.

In this sample, this clonotype turned up a few times. The rearrangement uses TRBV5-1 and TRBJ2-5; no clear D. The V end lost 1 base, the J end lost 5 bases, and 9 bases lay between the germline ends. The CDR3 is made up of 13 amino acids. Per germline, CDR1 SGHRS and CDR2 YFSETQ. The CDR3 spells CASSLNLVETQYF. The CDR3 nucleotides are TGCGCCAGCAGCTTGAACCTGGTGGAGACCCAGTACTTC.

This CDR3 reads CASSRADNQETQYF. The DNA for the CDR3 is TGTGCCAGCAGCCGAGCGGATAACCAAGAGACCCAGTACTTC. The chain uses TRBV28 and TRBJ2-5; D might be TRBD2 (5 bases). Germline-derived CDR1 and CDR2 are MDHEN and SYDVKM. The CDR3 length is 14 residues. With 6 bases removed from V and 0 bases from J, the gap between germline ends came to 11 bases.

This chain links TRBV5-1 with TRBJ2-1; TRBD2 matches 11 bases. The CDR3 runs 16 residues. CDR1 and CDR2 from the germline V gene are SGHRS and YFSETQ. Trimming took 3 bases from V and 7 from J; bases not matched to a gene: 9. The CDR3, as DNA: TGCGCCAGCAGCTCGGACACTAGCGGGAGTTTTAATGAGCAGTTCTTC. Amino acid sequence: CASSSDTSGSFNEQFF.

In nucleotides, the CDR3 is TGCAGTGCTAGGATGGGACTAGCGGTCTCCTACAATGAGCAGTTCTTC. The encoded protein is CSARMGLAVSYNEQFF. V gene TRBV20-1 combines with J gene TRBJ2-1; 11 bases are a match to TRBD2. This CDR3 region has 16 residues. The germline V gene encodes CDR1 DFQATT and CDR2 SNEGSKA (reference sequence). With 3 bases clipped from V and 0 bases from J, the junction kept 4 bases outside the gene matches.

A few counts support this clonotype. J is TRBJ2-1 and V is TRBV4-1; 7 bases match TRBD2. Germline values: CDR1 MGHRA, CDR2 YSYEKL. There are 17 residues in the CDR3. V was pared by 2 bases and J by 0 bases, with 7 bases of the junction left unmatched. CDR3 in amino acids: CASSQHLAASSYNEQFF. The CDR3, as DNA: TGCGCCAGCAGCCAACATCTAGCGGCGAGCTCCTACAATGAGCAGTTCTTC.